The following is a T cell receptor (beta chain) sequence with its context. Individuals drawn from about 26 US areas were about 18 to 95 years old. Germline CDR1 is WSHSY and CDR2 is SAAADI. This CDR3 is 12 amino acids long. V shed 6 bases and J shed 3 bases, with 9 bases lying between them. This entry comes from a study of blood T cell repertoires in COVID-19. As handled by the study authors: Using reference gene primer amplification, nucleated cell counts were estimated. Clones were read by immunoSEQ multiplex PCR, and TCRdb kept only the in-frame ones, dropping some. The V and J calls and the clone size are those of that table, but D and trimming were determined from the DNA. Here the sample spans 350,000 to 500,000 clones, 88% being singletons.

Specimen: PBMCs or T cells enriched from blood (not recorded which). The chain has TRBV10-2 and TRBJ2-7, with a weak D call TRBD1 (5 bases). This sequence was found in a young woman who had been exposed to COVID-19. The CDR3 DNA follows: TGCGCCAGCAGCCTTACAGGCTACGAGCAGTACTTC. It specifies CASSLTGYEQYF.